One T cell receptor (beta chain) is described in this entry. Its antigen is not known. This sample is part of a study of OX40 agonist ivuxolimab in advanced cancers. Looking at the study overall: Recorded diagnoses for dose-escalation patients were hepatocellular carcinoma, melanoma, renal cell or head and neck cancer.

The CDR3 has 14 residues. The V end lost 5 bases, the J end lost 7 bases, and 20 bases lay between the germline ends. Germline lookup yields CDR1 SQVTM and CDR2 ANQGSEA. The data were produced by immunoSEQ multiplex PCR, yet TCRdb's version contains in-frame clones alone and is incomplete. Found here are approximately 60,000 clones, 80% to 90% of them singletons; the top ten hold 0.38%. General observations from the study: Partial responders treated at 0.1-3.0 mg/kg exhibited clonal expansion among the lowest measured. Among expanded peripheral T cells, antigen specificity went undetermined.

The TCR comes from an adult with an advanced solid tumor such as melanoma, head and neck, liver or kidney cancer. This chain joins TRBV29-1 and TRBJ1-2, with TRBD1 as a possible D gene (5 bases). The sample was CD4+ or CD8+ T cells sorted from blood, taken in a trial of the OX40 agonist ivuxolimab. CDR3: CSVNVGGGLRGYTF. In DNA, the CDR3 is TGCAGCGTTAATGTTGGGGGTGGTTTGCGTGGCTACACCTTC.